Listed below are T cell receptor beta chains from one sample, sequenced in a study of CD8 T cells in Susac syndrome. Each CDR3 protein gets one entry after TCRdb re-called the immunoSEQ multiplex PCR reads with MiXCR. The repertoire holds 160,000 or so distinct CDR3 sequences, roughly 95% seen once, with about 0.15% in the top ten. The specimen was CD8+ T cells from PBMCs. The receptors shown here come from a human donor with multiple sclerosis. CDR3s include the opening cysteine and the closing phenylalanine or tryptophan. A D gene is named only where the DNA matches it firmly. Expanded clones are given a class, and other clones once, few, many or no size at all.

TRBJ2-4 | TRBV2 | - | - | TGTGCCAGCAGTGAACAGGCACTAGCCAAAAACATTCAGTACTTC | CASSEQALAKNIQYF
TRBJ2-2 | TRBV13 | - | - | TGTGCCAGCAGCTCAAGGGACTTAGGACGCCCCGGGGAGCTGTTTTTT | CASSSRDLGRPGELFF
TRBJ1-5 | TRBV2 | - | - | TGTGCCAGCAGTGAATCGATGGGGGCAAGGCAGCCCCAGCATTTT | CASSESMGARQPQHF
TRBJ2-1 | TRBV20-1 | - | - | TGCAGTGCTAGTGGACAGAACCATGAGCAGTTCTTC | CSASGQNHEQFF
TRBJ2-5 | TRBV12-3/TRBV12-4 | - | TRBD2 | TGTGCCAGCAATCCGGGAGGAGAGACCCAGTACTTC | CASNPGGETQYF
TRBJ1-2 | TRBV12-3/TRBV12-4 | - | - | TGTGCCAGCAGTCCCGGACAGTTCGGCTATGGCTACACCTTC | CASSPGQFGYGYTF
TRBJ1-2 | TRBV4-1 | - | - | TGCGCCAGCAGCCAAGATGGTGACCCCCCGGATGGCTACACCTTC | CASSQDGDPPDGYTF
TRBJ2-3 | TRBV4-2 | - | TRBD2 | TGTGCCAGCAGCCAGGGACTAGCCTACACAGATACGCAGTATTTT | CASSQGLAYTDTQYF
TRBJ2-3 | TRBV20-1 | - | - | TGCAGTGCGTTAGAGGTCCCATTGACAGATACGCAGTATTTT | CSALEVPLTDTQYF
TRBJ1-2 | TRBV5-4 | - | - | TGTGCCAGCAGCCTAGACAGATCTAACTATGGCTACACCTTC | CASSLDRSNYGYTF
TRBJ2-7 | TRBV3-1 | - | - | TGTGCCAGCAGCCAAGATCCAGGGTTCTCCTACGAGCAGTACTTC | CASSQDPGFSYEQYF
TRBJ2-5 | TRBV7-9 | - | - | TGTGCCAGCAGCTTAGGAAAGGGTGTTGAAGAGACCCAGTACTTC | CASSLGKGVEETQYF
TRBJ1-5 | TRBV19 | - | - | TGTGCCACCAAAGGGGGGGGCTCGGGCCAGCCCCAGCATTTT | CATKGGGSGQPQHF
TRBJ2-5 | TRBV28 | - | - | TGTGCCAGCAGACCCGGATTAGCGGAAGAAGAGACCCAGTACTTC | CASRPGLAEEETQYF
TRBJ1-2 | TRBV20-1 | - | - | TGCAGTGCTAGAGATCTCGAAAGTTATGGCTACACCTTC | CSARDLESYGYTF
TRBJ2-7 | TRBV6-1 | - | - | TGTGCCAGCAGAGTAACAGGGCGGGAGCAGTACTTC | CASRVTGREQYF
TRBJ1-2 | TRBV9 | - | TRBD1 | TGTGCCAGCAGCGCTGGGACAGGGGGCGCAACGGGCTATGGCTACACCTTC | CASSAGTGGATGYGYTF
TRBJ2-1 | TRBV29-1 | - | TRBD2 | TGCAGCGTTGGACGCGGGAGTGGGGGTGGTGAGCAGTTCTTC | CSVGRGSGGGEQFF
TRBJ1-1 | TRBV7-9 | - | - | TGTGCCAGCAGCTGGGGGACCGCTGAAGCTTTCTTT | CASSWGTAEAFF
TRBJ2-1 | TRBV20-1 | - | - | TGCAGTGTCGTCACTGGGAATGAGCAGTTCTTC | CSVVTGNEQFF
TRBJ2-2 | TRBV12-3/TRBV12-4 | - | - | TGTGCCAGCAGTCTGGGAGTATACACCGGGGAGCTGTTTTTT | CASSLGVYTGELFF
TRBJ2-7 | TRBV5-1 | - | - | TGCGCCAGCAGCCCAGGACCGTTAGGGAGATACGAGCAGTACTTC | CASSPGPLGRYEQYF
TRBJ2-1 | TRBV6-6 | once | TRBD2 | TGTGCCAGCACCCAATGGGCGGGGGAAACGGGAAATGAGCAGTTCTTC | CASTQWAGETGNEQFF
TRBJ2-7 | TRBV27 | - | TRBD1 | TGTGCCAGCAGTCCACAGGACAGGGGTAACGAGCAGTACTTC | CASSPQDRGNEQYF
TRBJ2-1 | TRBV7-9 | - | - | TGTGCCAGCACCGGGTTCCAACAGGGAAACAATGAGCAGTTCTTC | CASTGFQQGNNEQFF
TRBJ2-4 | TRBV10-3 | - | - | TGTGCCATCAGTGAGTTTTCAGGGGTAGCCAAAAACATTCAGTACTTC | CAISEFSGVAKNIQYF
TRBJ2-7 | TRBV9 | - | - | TGTGCCAGCAGCCCCCGGGACGGACCTTACGAGCAGTACTTC | CASSPRDGPYEQYF
TRBJ1-5 | TRBV29-1 | - | - | TGCAGCGTTGAAAGCGGGTATGGCAATCAGCCCCAGCATTTT | CSVESGYGNQPQHF
TRBJ2-1 | TRBV6-1 | - | - | TGTGCCAGCAGTGAACAAGCAGGCTTCTCCTACAATGAGCAGTTCTTC | CASSEQAGFSYNEQFF
TRBJ2-7 | TRBV27 | - | - | TGTGCCAGCTACCTAACCGAAGGGGACCCCTCTTTTTGCTACGAGCAGTACTTC | CASYLTEGDPSFCYEQYF
TRBJ2-1 | TRBV29-1 | - | - | TGCAGCGTTGAGGGGGGAACCGATTACAATGAGCAGTTCTTC | CSVEGGTDYNEQFF
TRBJ2-7 | TRBV27 | - | - | TGTGCCAGCAGTTTATCCCCGGGACCCGTCAGGGAGCAGTACTTC | CASSLSPGPVREQYF
TRBJ2-3 | TRBV3-1 | - | - | TGTGCCAGCAGCCAAGATCAAAGATCTAGCACAGATACGCAGTATTTT | CASSQDQRSSTDTQYF
TRBJ2-3 | TRBV27 | - | TRBD2 | TGTGCCAGCAGTTTGTTGGCAGCGGGAGGGCTGGATACGCAGTATTTT | CASSLLAAGGLDTQYF
TRBJ1-1 | TRBV29-1 | - | - | TGCAGCGTTGGGGGGGGAGCTGAAGCTTTCTTT | CSVGGGAEAFF
TRBJ2-7 | TRBV5-1 | once | - | TGCGCCAGCAGCCCCGGGGACGGAAGCTACGAGCAGTACTTC | CASSPGDGSYEQYF
TRBJ1-3 | TRBV9 | - | - | TGTGCCAGCAGCGTAATGGGGGCTTCAGGAAACACCATATATTTT | CASSVMGASGNTIYF
TRBJ1-2 | TRBV6-2/TRBV6-3 | - | - | TGTGCCAGCAGTCCCTGGAGGTACTATGGCTACACCTTC | CASSPWRYYGYTF
TRBJ2-7 | TRBV13 | once | TRBD2 | TGTGCCAGCAGCTCAAGGACTAGCGGAACCTACGAGCAGTACTTC | CASSSRTSGTYEQYF
TRBJ1-2 | TRBV21-1 | - | - | TGTGCCAGCAGCAAATGGCCCCCCCGGGACTATGGCTACACCTTC | CASSKWPPRDYGYTF
TRBJ1-2 | TRBV12-3/TRBV12-4 | - | - | TGTGCCAGCAGTTTAGGTACAGGGCACTATGGCTACACCTTC | CASSLGTGHYGYTF
TRBJ2-7 | TRBV4-1 | - | - | TGCGCCAGCAGCCCCTCTGATGCCGCCTACGAGCAGTACTTC | CASSPSDAAYEQYF
TRBJ2-1 | TRBV20-1 | - | TRBD1 | TGCAGTGCTAGAGATGGGACAGGGGGACCCAATGAGCAGTTCTTC | CSARDGTGGPNEQFF
TRBJ1-2 | TRBV9 | - | - | TGTGCCAGCAGCGTAGATGGGGGGCTGTACTATGGCTACACCTTC | CASSVDGGLYYGYTF
TRBJ2-5 | TRBV7-9 | - | TRBD2 | TGTGCCAGCAGCCGCGGACTAGCGGGGGGCATGGAGACCCAGTACTTC | CASSRGLAGGMETQYF
TRBJ2-7 | TRBV9 | - | - | TGTGCCAGCAGCTCGACATTGGAGGGCGAGCAGTACTTC | CASSSTLEGEQYF
TRBJ2-1 | TRBV7-8 | - | TRBD2 | TGTGCCAGCAGCTCGCCCGGGAGCGGGGGCTCCTACAATGAGCAGTTCTTC | CASSSPGSGGSYNEQFF
TRBJ2-5 | TRBV4-1 | - | - | TGCGCCAGCAGCCATTCAGGGTCCCAAGAGACCCAGTACTTC | CASSHSGSQETQYF
TRBJ1-2 | TRBV7-9 | - | - | TGTGCCAGCAGCTTAACGGGTGAGATCTATGGCTACACCTTC | CASSLTGEIYGYTF
TRBJ2-3 | TRBV27 | - | - | TGTGCCAGCAGTTTATTCTCCGGTCAGCTTGGGGATACGCAGTATTTT | CASSLFSGQLGDTQYF
TRBJ2-3 | TRBV13 | - | - | TGTGCCAGCAGCTTAGAATCCTACGGGGATACGCAGTATTTT | CASSLESYGDTQYF
TRBJ1-2 | TRBV9 | - | - | TGTGCCAGCAGGAGGGCCTCCTATGGCTACACCTTC | CASRRASYGYTF
TRBJ2-2 | TRBV15 | - | - | TGTGCCACAGGGAACGCCGGGGAGCTGTTTTTT | CATGNAGELFF
TRBJ2-3 | TRBV15 | - | TRBD2 | TGTGCCACCAGCAGTGCTCGGGGCGGGGGGGCCTCAGATACGCAGTATTTT | CATSSARGGGASDTQYF
TRBJ1-6 | TRBV9 | - | - | TGTGCCAGCAGCGTAGGCCGGGGGTTCAATTCACCCCTCCACTTT | CASSVGRGFNSPLHF